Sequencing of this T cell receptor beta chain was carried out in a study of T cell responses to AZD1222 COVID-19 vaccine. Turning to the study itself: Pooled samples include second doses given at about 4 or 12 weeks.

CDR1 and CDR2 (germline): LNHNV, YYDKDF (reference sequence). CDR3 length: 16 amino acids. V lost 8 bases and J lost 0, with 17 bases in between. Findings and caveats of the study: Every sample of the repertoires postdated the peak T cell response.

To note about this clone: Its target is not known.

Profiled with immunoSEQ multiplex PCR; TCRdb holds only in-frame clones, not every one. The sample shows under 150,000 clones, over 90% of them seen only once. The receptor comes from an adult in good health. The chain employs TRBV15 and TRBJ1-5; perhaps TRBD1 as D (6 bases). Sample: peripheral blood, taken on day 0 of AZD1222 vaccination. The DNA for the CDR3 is TGTGCCACCCGCAAGGGAGGGGGGTTTAGCAATCAGCCCCAGCATTTT. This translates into CATRKGGGFSNQPQHF.